Below are 13 T cell receptor beta chains sequenced from a single sample in a study of blood T cell repertoires in COVID-19. Only in-frame clones appear in the TCRdb table, and some are missing; sequencing was by immunoSEQ multiplex PCR. The data hold fewer than 250,000 clones, with 85% observed a single time. Source material: peripheral blood. The receptors derive from a woman aged 60 to 75 with active or convalescent COVID-19.

The genes are TRBV6-5 and TRBJ1-3; D is uncertain. Germline V lookup: CDR1 MNHEY, CDR2 SVGAGI. The ends were cut back, 3 bases at V and 0 bases at J, with 9 bases in the middle. This CDR3 comprises 15 residues. The CDR3 loop is CASSYTVSSGNTIYF. Written as DNA, the CDR3 is TGTGCCAGCAGTTATACTGTGAGCTCTGGAAACACCATATATTTT.

This clone appeared a few times. The chain couples TRBV6-6 to TRBJ2-1; 16 nucleotides align to TRBD2. The CDR3 runs to 19 residues. Germline CDR1 MNHNY, CDR2 SVGAGI (reference sequence). The ends lost 5 bases at V and 0 bases at J; junction bases unmatched: 7. The CDR3 here is CASSQGLAGGSSSYNEQFF. Written as DNA, the CDR3 is TGTGCCAGCAGTCAGGGACTAGCGGGGGGGTCGAGCTCCTACAATGAGCAGTTCTTC.

V gene TRBV19 combines with J gene TRBJ2-1; possibly TRBD1 for D (5 bases). This CDR3 has 14 amino acids. Germline CDR1 reads LNHDA; CDR2 reads SQIVND (reference sequence). V was pared by 3 bases and J by 6 bases, with 12 bases between. The CDR3 nucleotides read TGTGCCAGTAGTATTCCCAGGGTAGTCAATGAGCAGTTCTTC. This sequence encodes CASSIPRVVNEQFF.

The J gene is TRBJ1-2, the V gene TRBV5-4, with 7 bases lining up with TRBD1. Trimming removed 3 bases from V and 5 bases from J; junction bases left unmatched: 7. The CDR3 loop spans 14 amino acids. Per germline, CDR1 SGHNT and CDR2 YYREEE (reference sequence). The CDR3 reads CASSSDREIYGYTF. CDR3 sequence (DNA): TGTGCCAGCAGCTCTGACAGGGAAATTTATGGCTACACCTTC.

This chain connects TRBV14 to TRBJ2-2; 8 bases line up with TRBD2. CDR1 is SGHDN and CDR2 is FVKESK in the germline V gene. The CDR3 length is 16 residues. With V trimmed by 2 bases and J by 2 bases, 4 bases remained unmatched. The CDR3 coding sequence is TGTGCCAGCAGCCAACAAGCGGGGGTAAACACCGGGGAGCTGTTTTTT. This gives the protein CASSQQAGVNTGELFF.

This clone has just a few counts. CDR3 protein: CAWNLGGSGYEQYF. CDR3 bases: TGTGCCTGGAACCTCGGGGGTTCGGGCTACGAGCAGTACTTC. The V gene is TRBV30, the J gene TRBJ2-7, with TRBD2 as a possible D gene (6 bases). The CDR3 extends over 14 amino acids. V was trimmed by 4 bases and J by 3 bases, leaving 16 bases between them. CDR1 and CDR2 from the germline V gene are GTSNPN and SVGIG (reference sequence).

The chain has TRBV6-2 or TRBV6-3 and TRBJ2-1; D may be TRBD2 (6 bases). Trimming left V 3 bases short and J 10 bases short, with 13 bases between. The CDR3 is 13 amino acids. The germline V gene has CDR1 MNHEY and CDR2 SVGEGT. The CDR3: CASSYPLGGEQFF. Written as DNA, the CDR3 is TGTGCCAGCAGTTATCCCTTGGGGGGAGAGCAGTTCTTC.

The V call is TRBV7-9, the J call TRBJ2-1, with no clear D. CDR1 and CDR2 (germline): SEHNR, FQNEAQ (reference sequence). The CDR3 sequence is 16 residues long. Trimming took off 2 bases at V and 0 bases at J, with 11 bases between the two ends. The CDR3 DNA follows: TGTGCCAGCAGCTTATCGAGCTACGGCTCCTACAATGAGCAGTTCTTC. This sequence encodes CASSLSSYGSYNEQFF.

This clone is a singleton in its sample. The rearrangement links TRBV5-1 to TRBJ2-7, with D maybe TRBD1 (6 bases). CDR1 is SGHRS, CDR2 YFSETQ, per germline. The CDR3 extends over 16 amino acids. Trimming took 4 bases from V and 1 from J, leaving 18 bases between them. CDR3 coding DNA: TGCGCCAGCAGCCTTCCGGACAGCGCCTATTCCTACGAGCAGTACTTC. It specifies CASSLPDSAYSYEQYF.

This chain links TRBV28 with TRBJ1-1, with 7 bases fitting TRBD1. This CDR3 contains 13 residues. V lost 5 bases and J lost 6; bases outside the gene matches: 6. Germline loops: CDR1 MDHEN, CDR2 SYDVKM. CDR3 sequence reads: CASSVTGAPEAFF. In DNA form, the CDR3 reads TGTGCCAGCAGTGTTACAGGGGCCCCTGAAGCTTTCTTT.

This chain connects TRBV7-9 to TRBJ2-7; D is perhaps TRBD1 (7 bases). Germline loops: CDR1 SEHNR, CDR2 FQNEAQ (reference sequence). V lost 5 bases to trimming and J lost 0 bases, with 17 bases between them. This CDR3 has 16 residues. The CDR3: CASSKNRGLSSYEQYF. The DNA of the CDR3 is TGTGCCAGCAGCAAAAACAGGGGACTTAGCTCCTACGAGCAGTACTTC.

The V and J genes are TRBV5-1 and TRBJ2-3, with 9 bases that match TRBD2. This CDR3 spans 15 amino acids. Germline lookup yields CDR1 SGHRS and CDR2 YFSETQ. Losses at the gene ends were 1 base for V and 6 bases for J; bases not matched to a gene: 6. CDR3: CASSLSAGGFDTQYF. CDR3 bases: TGCGCCAGCAGCTTGTCGGCGGGGGGGTTTGATACGCAGTATTTT.

This clone was detected once. V gene TRBV30 combines with J gene TRBJ2-5; 9 positions agree with TRBD1. J lost 4 bases, V lost 4 bases, and 10 bases had no gene match. The CDR3 has 15 amino acids. In germline, CDR1 is GTSNPN, CDR2 SVGIG (reference sequence). The CDR3 DNA is TGTGCCTGGAAAATAGGGACAGGGTTATCAGAGACCCAGTACTTC. Translated: CAWKIGTGLSETQYF.